Each of the 15 T cell receptor beta chains below was sequenced from the same sample in a study of blood T cell repertoires in COVID-19. Profiled with immunoSEQ multiplex PCR; TCRdb holds only in-frame clones, not every one. The sample has about 66,000 clones, about 86% seen once. What was sequenced was peripheral blood. The receptors here all came from a man aged 45-60 years with active COVID-19.

This chain joins TRBV9 and TRBJ2-1; the D gene is possibly TRBD2 (6 bases). Germline assignment: CDR1 SGDLS and CDR2 YYNGEE. This CDR3 comprises 15 residues. V was shortened by 0 bases and J by 4 bases, with 11 bases between the two germline ends. The CDR3 DNA sequence: TGTGCCAGCAGCGTAGATAGCGGACTATACAATGAGCAGTTCTTC. It is translated as CASSVDSGLYNEQFF.

J is TRBJ2-5 and V is TRBV7-9, with 9 bases identical to TRBD1. Per the germline V gene, CDR1 is SEHNR and CDR2 is FQNEAQ (reference sequence). This CDR3 contains 14 residues. J gave up 5 bases and V 6 bases, and 7 bases lay outside the gene matches. CDR3 sequence reads: CASSLTGGWETQYF. The CDR3 DNA reads as TGTGCCAGCAGTCTTACAGGGGGCTGGGAGACCCAGTACTTC.

This clone was detected once. This CDR3 is CASSARGRRSDEQFF. In DNA, the CDR3 is TGTGCCAGCAGCGCAAGGGGGCGGAGGTCGGATGAGCAGTTCTTC. This sequence joins TRBV7-2 and TRBJ2-1; 7 bases map to TRBD1. CDR1 is SGHTA and CDR2 is FQGNSA in the germline V gene. CDR3 length equals 15 residues. The ends lost 5 bases at V and 8 bases at J; junction bases unmatched: 12.

This clone was seen a single time. V gene TRBV7-6 combines with J gene TRBJ2-6, with TRBD2 identical over 7 bases. Germline CDR1 and CDR2: SGHVS and FNYEAQ. The CDR3 totals 16 residues. The V segment lost 3 bases and the J segment 2 bases; nucleotides outside the gene matches: 4. CDR3 protein: CASSLGGFPGANVLTF. The CDR3 nucleotides read TGTGCCAGCAGCTTGGGAGGGTTCCCTGGGGCCAACGTCCTGACTTTC.

The gene calls are TRBV18 and TRBJ2-3, with D possibly being TRBD1 (6 bases). Germline assignment: CDR1 KGHSH and CDR2 LQKENI. V lost 3 bases and J 6 bases, leaving 19 bases between the germline ends. The CDR3 consists of 16 residues. The CDR3 sequence is CASSPGPDRPDDTQYF. CDR3 DNA: TGTGCCAGCTCACCGGGGCCCGACAGGCCGGATGATACGCAGTATTTT.

This rearrangement joins TRBV30 to TRBJ1-2; tentative D call: TRBD1 (6 bases). Germline CDR1 reads GTSNPN; CDR2 reads SVGIG (reference sequence). The CDR3 sequence is 11 residues long. The V and J ends lost 3 bases and 7 bases respectively, with 9 bases between them. CDR3 sequence (DNA): TGTGCCTGGAGAGGGGGGGGTGGCTACACCTTC. The encoded protein is CAWRGGGGYTF.

This clone has a single count. The rearrangement joins TRBV11-2 to TRBJ2-7, with D maybe TRBD1 (5 bases). Trimming cost V 5 bases and J 0 bases, with 11 bases left between them. The CDR3 is 14 amino acids. Germline CDR1 SGHAT, CDR2 FQNNGV. The CDR3 loop is CASSQDTTSYEQYV. DNA for the CDR3: TGTGCCAGCAGCCAGGACACGACCTCCTACGAGCAGTACGTC.

The genes are TRBV10-3 and TRBJ2-7; D is ambiguous. Germline CDR1 is ENHRY and CDR2 is SYGVKD. The length of the CDR3 is 13 residues. V gave up 10 bases and J gave up 1 base, with 14 bases separating them. CDR3 bases: TGTGCCACTCGTCTCTGGCAGTCCTACGAGCAGTACTTC. Protein product: CATRLWQSYEQYF.

The chain is built from TRBV5-4 and TRBJ2-7; possibly TRBD1 for D (5 bases). The CDR3 contains 14 residues. Germline CDR1 and CDR2: SGHNT and YYREEE (reference sequence). The V gene lost 10 bases and the J gene lost 0 bases, with 17 bases spanning the gap. CDR3 sequence reads: CASRRGLSSYEQYV. The DNA of the CDR3 is TGTGCCTCCCGTAGGGGCCTAAGCTCCTACGAGCAGTACGTC.

V usage is TRBV5-6 and J usage is TRBJ1-5, with 7 bases aligning to TRBD1. The CDR3 extends over 16 amino acids. J lost 2 bases, V lost 5 bases, and 10 bases had no gene match. Germline CDR1 reads SGHDT; CDR2 reads YYEEEE. CDR3 sequence (DNA): TGTGCCAGCAGTCGGGCACAGGGGTCGGGCAATCAGCCCCAGCATTTT. It translates to CASSRAQGSGNQPQHF.

In its sample, this clone was seen once. This chain uses TRBV30 with TRBJ2-1, with a tentative D call TRBD2 (6 bases). V shed 4 bases and J shed 1 base, with 14 bases lying between them. Germline V gene sequence: CDR1 GTSNPN, CDR2 SVGIG (reference sequence). This CDR3 comprises 15 residues. DNA for the CDR3: TGTGCCTGGAAAGACTTAGCGGTTTCCTACAATGAGCAGTTCTTC. It yields the protein CAWKDLAVSYNEQFF.

V gene TRBV2 combines with J gene TRBJ2-1; 11 nucleotides agree with TRBD2. Germline V gives CDR1 SNHLY, CDR2 FYNNEI. This CDR3 region has 15 residues. V dropped 6 bases and J dropped 7; count of bases not matched to a gene: 8. Here the CDR3 reads CASRERSGGANEQFF. The CDR3 DNA follows: TGTGCCAGCAGGGAACGTAGCGGGGGGGCTAATGAGCAGTTCTTC. Variable domain in full (rest from reference TRBV2 and TRBJ2-1): EPEVTQTPSHQVTQMGQEVILRCVPISNHLYFYWYRQILGQKVEFLVSFYNNEISEKSEIFDDQFSVERPDGSNFTLKIRSTKLEDSAMYFCASRERSGGANEQFFGPGTRLTVL.

The chain joins TRBV10-3 to TRBJ2-1, with D perhaps TRBD2 (6 bases). The V gene's germline CDR1 is ENHRY and CDR2 SYGVKD. This CDR3 has 14 amino acids. V lost 3 bases and J lost 9, with 15 bases in between. The CDR3 loop is CAISDTSFVGEQFF. In DNA form, the CDR3 reads TGTGCCATCAGTGATACTAGCTTCGTCGGTGAGCAGTTCTTC.

The chain links TRBV21-1 to TRBJ1-1; TRBD1 is the table's D call, not checked against the DNA. TRBV21-1 has pseudogene status. The CDR3 sequence is 14 residues long. The CDR3 loop reads CASSNRGRDTEAFF. Here the CDR3 DNA reads TGTGCCAGCAGCAACAGGGGGCGCGACACTGAAGCTTTCTTT.

The CDR3 here is CASSIIGDTGADTQYF. CDR3 DNA sequence: TGTGCCAGTAGTATAATTGGGGACACGGGTGCAGATACGCAGTATTTT. The chain couples TRBV19 to TRBJ2-3; D may be TRBD1 (6 bases). Between the trimmed V and J ends, which lost 2 bases and 4 bases, there was a span of 16 bases. CDR1 and CDR2 (germline): LNHDA, SQIVND (reference sequence). This CDR3 is built from 16 residues.